Each of the 20 T cell receptor beta chains below was sequenced from the same sample in a study of neoadjuvant anti-PD-1 for oral cavity cancer. Documented time point: after neoadjuvant nivolumab, at surgical resection. Produced via immunoSEQ multiplex PCR; TCRdb's table is partial and in-frame only. The sample has fewer than 90,000 clones, 70% to 90% seen once. The sequencing used PBMCs, collected after nivolumab (anti-PD-1) treatment. Receptors were obtained from a person aged 40 to 85 with oral cavity squamous cell carcinoma.

The chain couples TRBV15 to TRBJ2-5, with 9 nucleotides matching TRBD1. Germline lookup yields CDR1 LNHNV and CDR2 YYDKDF (reference sequence). The CDR3 is 15 amino acids. The V and J ends lost 1 base and 3 bases, in that order; junction bases with no gene match: 3. CDR3 residues: CATSRGGTGKETQYF. The DNA for the CDR3 is TGTGCCACCAGCAGAGGCGGGACAGGGAAAGAGACCCAGTACTTC.

A few counts support this clone. J is TRBJ2-2 and V is TRBV25-1; 10 bases match TRBD2. This CDR3 is 16 amino acids long. The V segment lost 3 bases and the J segment 5 bases; nucleotides outside the gene matches: 6. Germline V CDR1 and CDR2: MGHDK, SYGVNS. CDR3 DNA: TGTGCCAGCAGTGACTTGGGACTAGCGACAACCGGGGAGCTGTTTTTT. Translating gives CASSDLGLATTGELFF. Together with reference TRBV25-1 and TRBJ2-2, the CDR3 gives the full variable domain: EADIYQTPRYLVIGTGKKITLECSQTMGHDKMYWYQQDPGMELHLIHYSYGVNSTEKGDLSSESTVSRIRTEHFPLTLESARPSHTSQYLCASSDLGLATTGELFFGEGSRLTVL.

The chain links TRBV2 to TRBJ1-3; D gene unclear. Trimming stripped 6 bases from V and 0 bases from J, with 9 bases between. The CDR3 totals 14 residues. Germline assignment: CDR1 SNHLY and CDR2 FYNNEI. CDR3 nucleotides: TGTGCCAGCAGGGTGGGTAGCTCTGGAAACACCATATATTTT. It codes for CASRVGSSGNTIYF.

The rearrangement joins TRBV9 to TRBJ2-3; D not resolved. The CDR3 consists of 16 residues. Looked up from germline, CDR1 is SGDLS and CDR2 is YYNGEE. V dropped 0 bases and J dropped 6 bases, with 17 bases sitting between them. CDR3 nucleotide sequence: TGTGCCAGCAGCGTAGAAATGGTCACCCCTGTGGATACGCAGTATTTT. Its translation is CASSVEMVTPVDTQYF. Full variable domain (remainder filled in from reference TRBV9 and TRBJ2-3): DSGVTQTPKHLITATGQRVTLRCSPRSGDLSVYWYQQSLDQGLQFLIQYYNGEERAKGNILERFSAQQFPDLHSELNLSSLELGDSALYFCASSVEMVTPVDTQYFGPGTRLTVL.

The rearrangement links TRBV30 to TRBJ1-1, with TRBD1 matching 9 bases. The CDR3 has 15 residues. V was pared by 3 bases and J by 3 bases, with 8 bases of the junction left unmatched. Germline V CDR1 and CDR2: GTSNPN, SVGIG (reference sequence). CDR3 region: CAWRTLQGAYTEAFF. The CDR3 DNA reads as TGTGCCTGGAGAACCTTACAGGGGGCCTACACTGAAGCTTTCTTT.

The V and J genes are TRBV18 and TRBJ1-4; tentative D call: TRBD1 (5 bases). CDR1 is KGHSH, CDR2 LQKENI, per germline. With 0 bases removed from V and 3 bases from J, the gap between germline ends came to 8 bases. The CDR3 sequence is 15 residues long. As DNA, the CDR3 is TGTGCCAGCTCACCACCGGGGGAACCTAATGAAAAACTGTTTTTT. Translated: CASSPPGEPNEKLFF. The full variable domain, its missing parts supplied by reference TRBV18 and TRBJ1-4, is NAGVMQNPRHLVRRRGQEARLRCSPMKGHSHVYWYRQLPEEGLKFMVYLQKENIIDESGMPKERFSAEFPKEGPSILRIQQVVRGDSAAYFCASSPPGEPNEKLFFGSGTQLSVL.

CDR3 nucleotides: TGTGCCTGGAAGTACCTAGCCGATACGCAGTATTTT. This codes for CAWKYLADTQYF. V and J are TRBV30 and TRBJ2-3, with D possibly being TRBD2 (5 bases). V was pared by 4 bases and J by 6 bases, with 11 bases between. This CDR3 spans 12 amino acids. From germline, CDR1 is GTSNPN and CDR2 SVGIG (reference sequence).

This clone turned up a few times. This rearrangement joins TRBV27 to TRBJ2-1; no reliable D call. The CDR3 runs 12 residues. V lost 3 bases and J 9 bases, leaving 9 bases between the germline ends. Germline values: CDR1 MNHEY, CDR2 SMNVEV (reference sequence). This chain's CDR3 is CASSFDGFEQFF. CDR3 bases: TGTGCCAGCAGTTTTGACGGGTTTGAGCAGTTCTTC.

The V call is TRBV12-5, the J call TRBJ2-1; D remains unclear. The germline gives CDR1 LGHNT, CDR2 FRNRAP. There are 13 residues in the CDR3. Trimming pared 5 bases from V and 3 bases from J, leaving 8 bases between. For the CDR3, the DNA is TGTGCTAGTGGTCGTTATAGCTACAATGAGCAGTTCTTC. Translating gives CASGRYSYNEQFF.

The genes are TRBV5-1 and TRBJ2-1; a weak D match, TRBD1 (6 bases). Between the trimmed V and J ends, which lost 1 base and 7 bases, there was a span of 15 bases. This CDR3 has 15 residues. The V gene's germline CDR1 is SGHRS and CDR2 YFSETQ. The chain's CDR3 is CASSLQAGVGNEQFF. DNA of the CDR3: TGCGCCAGCAGCTTGCAGGCAGGGGTGGGGAATGAGCAGTTCTTC.

The chain has TRBV28 and TRBJ1-5; D unclear. Germline V gene data show CDR1 as MDHEN and CDR2 as SYDVKM. Trimming shortened V by 6 bases and J by 5 bases, and 8 bases separated the two germline ends. This CDR3 is built from 12 residues. CDR3 sequence (DNA): TGTGCCAGCAGGTTCGGGGATCAGCCCCAGCATTTT. It encodes CASRFGDQPQHF.

DNA of the CDR3: TGCGCCAGCAGCCAAGAGCAGGGGAGGGGGATAGGGGCCAACGTCCTGACTTTC. It encodes CASSQEQGRGIGANVLTF. The J gene is TRBJ2-6, the V gene TRBV4-1; the D gene is possibly TRBD2 (7 bases). Germline V gene data show CDR1 as MGHRA and CDR2 as YSYEKL. CDR3 size: 18 residues. Between the trimmed V and J ends, which lost 0 bases and 4 bases, there was a span of 16 bases.

The chain recombines TRBV25-1 with TRBJ2-1; D unresolved. V lost 5 bases and J lost 10, with 15 bases in between. CDR1 is MGHDK, CDR2 SYGVNS, per germline. The CDR3 covers 13 residues. Here the CDR3 reads CASSNSMKGEQFF. For the CDR3, the DNA is TGTGCCAGCAGTAACTCTATGAAGGGCGAGCAGTTCTTC.

The chain couples TRBV30 to TRBJ2-2; perhaps TRBD1 as D (6 bases). The V and J ends lost 8 bases and 4 bases respectively, with 8 bases between them. Per germline, CDR1 GTSNPN and CDR2 SVGIG (reference sequence). This CDR3 contains 11 residues. The CDR3 reads CARTVTGELFF. Here the CDR3 DNA reads TGTGCCCGGACAGTCACCGGGGAGCTGTTTTTT.

The rearrangement joins TRBV6-5 to TRBJ1-3, with D possibly being TRBD1 (5 bases). The V end was cut by 5 bases, the J end by 0 bases, with 8 bases between. The CDR3 spans 14 residues. Germline values: CDR1 MNHEY, CDR2 SVGAGI. Written as DNA, the CDR3 is TGTGCCAGCAGTATACAGGTCTCTGGAAACACCATATATTTT. Its translation is CASSIQVSGNTIYF.

V is TRBV28 and J is TRBJ2-7; D gene ambiguous. CDR1 MDHEN and CDR2 SYDVKM come from the germline V gene. Trimming cost V 0 bases and J 1 base, with 7 bases left between them. The CDR3 extends over 14 amino acids. CDR3 nucleotides: TGTGCCAGCAGTTTATGGACTGGGTCCTACGAGCAGTACTTC. As protein: CASSLWTGSYEQYF.

This chain connects TRBV11-2 to TRBJ2-7; D is ambiguous. V was pared by 0 bases and J by 3 bases, with 9 bases between. CDR3 length: 14 amino acids. Germline loops: CDR1 SGHAT, CDR2 FQNNGV. The CDR3 nucleotides read TGTGCCAGCAGCTTAGAAGACTTGCACTACGAGCAGTACTTC. Amino acids: CASSLEDLHYEQYF. The full variable domain, in which reference TRBV11-2 and TRBJ2-7 provide the parts outside the CDR3, is EAGVAQSPRYKIIEKRQSVAFWCNPISGHATLYWYQQILGQGPKLLIQFQNNGVVDDSQLPKDRFSAERLKGVDSTLKIQPAKLEDSAVYLCASSLEDLHYEQYFGPGTRLTVT.

The chain links TRBV9 to TRBJ1-4; D gene unclear. This CDR3 has 14 amino acids. V was shortened by 4 bases and J by 4 bases, with 11 bases between the two germline ends. Germline CDR1 reads SGDLS; CDR2 reads YYNGEE. CDR3 protein: CASSPQAFNEKLFF. The CDR3 bases are TGTGCCAGCAGCCCCCAGGCCTTTAATGAAAAACTGTTTTTT.

V usage is TRBV7-2 and J usage is TRBJ2-4, with TRBD1 identical over 7 bases. Germline CDR1 is SGHTA and CDR2 is FQGNSA. Losses at the gene ends were 5 bases for V and 3 bases for J; bases not matched to a gene: 7. The CDR3 consists of 15 residues. The DNA of the CDR3 is TGTGCCAGCAGCCTATCATGGGACAGCAAAAACATTCAGTACTTC. This codes for CASSLSWDSKNIQYF.

The chain is built from TRBV6-5 and TRBJ2-4; the D is unclear. CDR1 MNHEY and CDR2 SVGAGI come from the germline V gene. The CDR3 is made up of 15 amino acids. V gave up 7 bases and J gave up 3 bases, with 16 bases separating them. The CDR3 nucleotides are TGTGCCAGCACCTCAAACAGTGGGAACAAAAACATTCAGTACTTC. Protein product: CASTSNSGNKNIQYF.